These 12 T cell receptor beta chains were all obtained from the same sample, sequenced in a study of shared clonotypes between healthy human individuals. CD45RO negativity and positive selection for CCR7 defined naive CD8 cells, a population that excluded terminally differentiated effector memory CD45RA+ cells. Sequencing was performed with immunoSEQ multiplex PCR; in TCRdb, only in-frame clones are kept and a portion is missing. The table lists 2 million to 2.5 million clones, about 95% of them singletons. The material sequenced was naive CD8+ T cells sorted from blood. The source is a man younger than 35 in good health.

As for this clone: Different DNA sequences within this sample yield the same CDR3. This chain uses TRBV4-3 with TRBJ2-7; 11 bases line up with TRBD2. The CDR3 contains 15 residues. The germline V gene has CDR1 LGHNA and CDR2 YSLEER. J was trimmed by 4 bases and V by 3 bases; bases with no gene match: 5. Written as DNA, the CDR3 is TGCGCCAGCAGCCAGGGGACTAGCGGTTTTTACGAGCAGTACTTC. Translation gives CASSQGTSGFYEQYF.

Of note for this clone: Other DNA sequences in the same sample also yield this CDR3. The chain employs TRBV7-9 and TRBJ2-5; D remains unclear. The germline V gene has CDR1 SEHNR and CDR2 FQNEAQ (reference sequence). Trimming pared 6 bases from V and 2 bases from J, leaving 10 bases between. This CDR3 has 13 amino acids. In DNA form, the CDR3 reads TGTGCCAGCAGTAGTACGTTGCAAGAGACCCAGTACTTC. This codes for CASSSTLQETQYF.

Worth noting for this clone: The identical CDR3 is also encoded by other nucleotide sequences in the sample. The genes are TRBV5-1 and TRBJ1-2, with unresolved D. Germline V gene data show CDR1 as SGHRS and CDR2 as YFSETQ. The CDR3 is 13 amino acids. V was cut by 0 bases and J by 1 base, with 4 bases left in between. Here the CDR3 DNA reads TGCGCCAGCAGCTTGGACAGTAACTATGGCTACACCTTC. This gives the protein CASSLDSNYGYTF. The variable domain in full, with the rest retrieved from reference TRBV5-1 and TRBJ1-2, is KAGVTQTPRYLIKTRGQQVTLSCSPISGHRSVSWYQQTPGQGLQFLFEYFSETQRNKGNFPGRFSGRQFSNSRSEMNVSTLELGDSALYLCASSLDSNYGYTFGSGTRLTVV.

This clone was counted a single time. This chain connects TRBV6-1 to TRBJ2-7; D call uncertain. CDR1 is MNHNS, CDR2 SASEGT, per germline. The CDR3 covers 13 residues. V lost 6 bases and J 0 bases, leaving 9 bases between the germline ends. The DNA of the CDR3 is TGTGCCAGCAGAAGTATAGTCTCCTACGAGCAGTACTTC. Residues: CASRSIVSYEQYF.

This sequence joins TRBV30 and TRBJ1-2, with D possibly TRBD1 on 6 matching bases. The CDR3 loop spans 12 amino acids. The germline V gene encodes CDR1 GTSNPN and CDR2 SVGIG (reference sequence). V lost 5 bases and J 14 bases, leaving 21 bases between the germline ends. In DNA form, the CDR3 reads TGTGCCTGGGACCTCGGCGGGGGGGCAAGGACCTTC. It translates to CAWDLGGGARTF.

This clone was detected only once. This chain connects TRBV5-6 to TRBJ2-2; 8 bases are shared with TRBD1. This CDR3 contains 16 residues. Looked up from germline, CDR1 is SGHDT and CDR2 is YYEEEE. The junction had 7 bases not matched to a gene; V was cut back by 4 bases and J by 2 bases. The CDR3 region is CASSHIGQGNTGELFF. The CDR3 nucleotides read TGTGCCAGCAGCCACATCGGACAGGGTAACACCGGGGAGCTGTTTTTT.

The chain carries TRBV28 and TRBJ2-2; 7 bases agree with TRBD1. The CDR3 is 16 residues long. The V and J ends lost 5 bases and 3 bases, in that order; junction bases with no gene match: 9. The germline gives CDR1 MDHEN, CDR2 SYDVKM. CDR3 sequence: CASSISTGSYTGELFF. CDR3 nucleotides: TGTGCCAGCAGTATCTCGACAGGGTCCTACACCGGGGAGCTGTTTTTT.

Concerning this clone itself: Other DNA variants within this sample encode the same CDR3. The chain carries TRBV9 and TRBJ2-3, with 12 nucleotides matching TRBD1. Losses at the gene ends were 4 bases for V and 2 bases for J; bases not matched to a gene: 5. The germline CDR1 and CDR2 sequences are SGDLS and YYNGEE. This CDR3 comprises 16 residues. This chain's CDR3 is CASSPGTGGSTDTQYF. In DNA, the CDR3 is TGTGCCAGCAGCCCGGGGACAGGGGGCTCCACAGATACGCAGTATTTT.

This clone was counted a few times. The DNA for the CDR3 is TGTGCCAGCGGTAAGGGACGGCAGAACACCGGGGAGCTGTTTTTT. This translates into CASGKGRQNTGELFF. This chain uses TRBV21-1 with TRBJ2-2. TRBV21-1 is marked as a pseudogene. The CDR3 is 15 amino acids.

This CDR3 reads CASRWSRDTNYEQYF. The CDR3 coding sequence is TGCGCCAGCAGATGGTCACGCGATACAAACTACGAGCAGTACTTC. V gene TRBV4-1 combines with J gene TRBJ2-7; D not resolved. Germline V gives CDR1 MGHRA, CDR2 YSYEKL. The CDR3 extends over 15 amino acids. The V end was cut by 6 bases, the J end by 3 bases, with 18 bases between.

This clone was counted a single time. Within the sample, other DNA sequences also encode this same CDR3. The chain joins TRBV9 to TRBJ2-3, with 7 bases that match TRBD1. This CDR3 region has 14 residues. The germline CDR1 and CDR2 sequences are SGDLS and YYNGEE. J gave up 0 bases and V 3 bases, and 1 base lay outside the gene matches. CDR3 sequence: CASSGQGSTDTQYF. In DNA form, the CDR3 reads TGTGCCAGCAGCGGACAGGGTAGCACAGATACGCAGTATTTT.

V and J are TRBV9 and TRBJ2-7, with TRBD1 matching 7 bases. The V gene end was trimmed by 3 bases and the J gene end by 0 bases; junction bases not matched to a gene: 6. The CDR3 extends over 15 amino acids. Germline V gene data show CDR1 as SGDLS and CDR2 as YYNGEE. CDR3 in DNA: TGTGCCAGCAGCGAGGGGACAGTCAACTCCTACGAGCAGTACTTC. Amino acid sequence: CASSEGTVNSYEQYF.